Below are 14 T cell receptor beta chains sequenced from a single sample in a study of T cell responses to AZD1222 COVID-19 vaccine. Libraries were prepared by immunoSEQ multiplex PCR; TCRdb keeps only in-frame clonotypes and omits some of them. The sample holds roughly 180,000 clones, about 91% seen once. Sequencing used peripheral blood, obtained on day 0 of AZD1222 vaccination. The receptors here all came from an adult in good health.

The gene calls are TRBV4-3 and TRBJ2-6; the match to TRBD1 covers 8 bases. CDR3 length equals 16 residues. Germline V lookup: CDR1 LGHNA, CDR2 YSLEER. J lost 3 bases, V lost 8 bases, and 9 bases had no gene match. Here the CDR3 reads CASGRTGWFGANVLTF. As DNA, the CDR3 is TGCGCCAGCGGTAGGACAGGGTGGTTTGGGGCCAACGTCCTGACTTTC.

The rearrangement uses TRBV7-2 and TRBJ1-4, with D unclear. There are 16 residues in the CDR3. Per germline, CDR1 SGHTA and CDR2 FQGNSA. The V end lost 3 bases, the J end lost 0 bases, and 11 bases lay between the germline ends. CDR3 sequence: CASSLRTAATNEKLFF. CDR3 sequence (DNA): TGTGCCAGCAGCTTGAGGACCGCCGCAACTAATGAAAAACTGTTTTTT.

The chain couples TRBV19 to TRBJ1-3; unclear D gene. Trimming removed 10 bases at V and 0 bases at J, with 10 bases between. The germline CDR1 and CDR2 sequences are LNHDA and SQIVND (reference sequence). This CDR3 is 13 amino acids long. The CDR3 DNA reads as TGTGCCACCGCTCCGACCTCTGGAAACACCATATATTTT. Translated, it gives CATAPTSGNTIYF.

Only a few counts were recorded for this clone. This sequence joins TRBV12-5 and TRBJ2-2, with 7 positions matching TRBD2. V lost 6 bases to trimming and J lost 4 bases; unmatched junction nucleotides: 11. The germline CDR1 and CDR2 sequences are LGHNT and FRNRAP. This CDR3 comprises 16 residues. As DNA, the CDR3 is TGTGCTAGTGGGCGGGGAGGACTAGGGAGCACCGGGGAGCTGTTTTTT. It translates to CASGRGGLGSTGELFF.

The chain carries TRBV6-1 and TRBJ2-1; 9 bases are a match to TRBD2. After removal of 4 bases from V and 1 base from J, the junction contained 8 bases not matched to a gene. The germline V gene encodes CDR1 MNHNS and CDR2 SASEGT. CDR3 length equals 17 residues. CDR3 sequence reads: CASSGSGRRGSYNEQFF. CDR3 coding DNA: TGTGCCAGCAGTGGTAGCGGGAGAAGAGGGTCCTACAATGAGCAGTTCTTC.

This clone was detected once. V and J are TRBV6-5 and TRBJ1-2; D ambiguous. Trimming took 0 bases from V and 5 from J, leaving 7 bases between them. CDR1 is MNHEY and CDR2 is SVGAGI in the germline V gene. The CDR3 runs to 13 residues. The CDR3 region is CASSYSTSYGYTF. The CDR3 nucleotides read TGTGCCAGCAGTTACTCAACCAGTTATGGCTACACCTTC.

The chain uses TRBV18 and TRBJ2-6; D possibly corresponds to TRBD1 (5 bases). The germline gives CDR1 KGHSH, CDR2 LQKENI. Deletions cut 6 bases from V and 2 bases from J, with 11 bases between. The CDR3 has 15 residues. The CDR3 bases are TGTGCCAGCTCTGACAGAATTACTGGGGCCAACGTCCTGACTTTC. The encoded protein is CASSDRITGANVLTF.

In DNA, the CDR3 is TGTGCCAGCAGCCCCGACTCCTATAATTCACCCCTCCACTTT. Its translation: CASSPDSYNSPLHF. This chain uses TRBV7-2 with TRBJ1-6; D is unclear. This CDR3 region has 14 residues. Trimming pared 5 bases from V and 0 bases from J, leaving 5 bases between. Germline V lookup: CDR1 SGHTA, CDR2 FQGNSA.

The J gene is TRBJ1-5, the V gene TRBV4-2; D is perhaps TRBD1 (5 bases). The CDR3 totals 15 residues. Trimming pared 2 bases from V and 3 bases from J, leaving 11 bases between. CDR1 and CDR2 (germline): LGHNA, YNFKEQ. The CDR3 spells CASSQQQDNNQPQHF. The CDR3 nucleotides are TGTGCCAGCAGCCAACAACAGGATAACAATCAGCCCCAGCATTTT.

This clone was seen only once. The CDR3 loop reads CASSLQGRGTNEKLFF. The CDR3 coding sequence is TGCGCCAGCAGCCTGCAGGGAAGGGGAACTAATGAAAAACTGTTTTTT. The rearrangement joins TRBV5-1 to TRBJ1-4; TRBD1 might be the D (5 bases). Per germline, CDR1 SGHRS and CDR2 YFSETQ. The V end was cut by 4 bases, the J end by 1 base, with 14 bases between. The CDR3 length is 16 residues.

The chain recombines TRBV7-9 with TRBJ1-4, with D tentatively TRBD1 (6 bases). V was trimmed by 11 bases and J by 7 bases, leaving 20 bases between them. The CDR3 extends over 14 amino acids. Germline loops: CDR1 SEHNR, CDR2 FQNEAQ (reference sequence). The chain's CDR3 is CAYIGGRRGEKLFF. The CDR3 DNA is TGTGCCTACATAGGGGGGAGGAGAGGTGAAAAACTGTTTTTT. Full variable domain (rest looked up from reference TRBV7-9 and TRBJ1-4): DTGVSQNPRHKITKRGQNVTFRCDPISEHNRLYWYRQTLGQGPEFLTYFQNEAQLEKSRLLSDRFSAERPKGSFSTLEIQRTEQGDSAMYLCAYIGGRRGEKLFFGSGTQLSVL.

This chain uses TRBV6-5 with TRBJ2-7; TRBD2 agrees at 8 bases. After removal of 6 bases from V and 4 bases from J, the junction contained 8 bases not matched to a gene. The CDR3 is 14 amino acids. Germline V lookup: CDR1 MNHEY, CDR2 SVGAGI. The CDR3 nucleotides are TGTGCCAGCAGACGGGGGGGCGGGACTTACGAGCAGTACTTC. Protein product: CASRRGGGTYEQYF.

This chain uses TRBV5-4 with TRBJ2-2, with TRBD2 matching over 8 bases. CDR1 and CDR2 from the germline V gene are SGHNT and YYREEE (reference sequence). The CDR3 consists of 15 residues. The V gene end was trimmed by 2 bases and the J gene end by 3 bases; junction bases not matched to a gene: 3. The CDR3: CASSFSGVDTGELFF. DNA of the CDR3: TGTGCCAGCAGCTTTAGCGGGGTGGACACCGGGGAGCTGTTTTTT.

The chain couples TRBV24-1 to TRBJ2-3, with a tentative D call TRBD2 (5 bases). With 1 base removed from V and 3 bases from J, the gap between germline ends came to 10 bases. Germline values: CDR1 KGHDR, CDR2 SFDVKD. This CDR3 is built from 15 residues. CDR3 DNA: TGTGCCACCAGTGATTTTGCTCGCGGGACAGATACGCAGTATTTT. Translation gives CATSDFARGTDTQYF.